This T cell receptor (beta chain) was captured in a study of shared clonotypes between healthy human individuals. Assay execution took place at the deep level. Some clones are missing from TCRdb's copy, which holds only in-frame ones; the method was immunoSEQ multiplex PCR. The sample holds millions of clones, around 95% seen once. The study separated CD4+ cells into CD45RA+ naive and CD45RA-negative memory subsets. CDR3 length equals 10 residues. The germline V and J ends were trimmed by 6 bases and 7 bases, with 9 bases remaining between them. Germline V gene data show CDR1 as DFQATT and CDR2 as SNEGSKA (reference sequence).

The J gene is TRBJ1-1, the V gene TRBV20-1; no firm D call. The receptor comes from a man in his late teens or twenties in good health. The material sequenced was naive CD4+ T cells sorted from blood. The subset was: CD45RA+ positively selected. The CDR3 sequence: CSAMLVEAFF. The CDR3 DNA sequence: TGCAGTGCGATGTTAGTTGAAGCTTTCTTT.